The T cell receptor (beta chain) described here comes from a study of somatic mutations in cytotoxic T cells in rheumatoid arthritis. This clone has just one count. Deletions cut 4 bases from V and 5 bases from J, with 11 bases between. The CDR3 has 13 amino acids. CDR1 is LNHDA and CDR2 is SQIVND in the germline V gene (reference sequence). Only in-frame clones appear in the TCRdb table, and some are missing; sequencing was by immunoSEQ multiplex PCR. Of some 18,000 clones listed, 70% to 90% are singletons. The V gene is TRBV19, the J gene TRBJ1-1; D is undetermined. The receptor's source is an adult with rheumatoid arthritis. Sequenced: CD8+ T cells sorted from blood. The CDR3 loop is CASSKSLATEAFF. CDR3 coding DNA: TGTGCCAGTAGTAAATCGTTGGCGACTGAAGCTTTCTTT.